These 27 T cell receptor beta chains were sequenced from one sample in a study of blood T cell repertoires in COVID-19. TCRdb's copy holds only in-frame clones and misses some; the assay was immunoSEQ multiplex PCR. The sample comprises about 290,000 clones, 89% of which are singletons, and 1.5% to 2% rests with the top ten. Sequencing was carried out using PBMCs or T cells enriched from blood (not recorded which). These receptors came from a woman between 40 and 50 years old who had recovered from COVID-19.

The rearrangement links TRBV7-2 to TRBJ2-7; no clear D gene. Germline V gives CDR1 SGHTA, CDR2 FQGNSA. With 0 bases removed from V and 4 bases from J, the gap between germline ends came to 10 bases. The CDR3 consists of 14 residues. The CDR3 sequence is CASSLATYLYEQYF. Written as DNA, the CDR3 is TGTGCCAGCAGCTTAGCTACCTACCTATACGAGCAGTACTTC.

J is TRBJ2-1 and V is TRBV11-2, with 15 bases that match TRBD2. Germline V gives CDR1 SGHAT, CDR2 FQNNGV. Trimming took 0 bases from V and 2 from J; bases not matched to a gene: 5. The CDR3 has 19 amino acids. The CDR3 protein is CASSLDGGLAGGTYNEQFF. The CDR3 coding sequence is TGTGCCAGCAGCTTAGACGGGGGACTAGCGGGAGGTACCTACAATGAGCAGTTCTTC.

The CDR3 bases are TGTGCCAGCAGCTCTTGGATACCCCGCGGGTATGGCTACACCTTC. This codes for CASSSWIPRGYGYTF. The chain combines TRBV5-5 with TRBJ1-2, with D uncertain. The ends were cut back, 3 bases at V and 5 bases at J, with 17 bases in the middle. CDR1 and CDR2 (germline): SGHKS, YYEKEE (reference sequence). There are 15 residues in the CDR3.

The V gene is TRBV29-1, the J gene TRBJ2-3; 7 bases align to TRBD2. Trimming cost V 8 bases and J 1 base; bases outside gene matches: 15. Looked up from germline, CDR1 is SQVTM and CDR2 is ANQGSEA. The CDR3 covers 16 residues. The CDR3 DNA reads as TGCAGCTACGGATACGCCCTAGCGGAAGGCACAGATACGCAGTATTTT. Protein sequence: CSYGYALAEGTDTQYF.

The chain couples TRBV7-2 to TRBJ1-5; D unresolved. Germline CDR1 and CDR2: SGHTA and FQGNSA. V was clipped by 5 bases and J by 4 bases, with 15 bases between them. CDR3 length: 15 residues. CDR3 nucleotides: TGTGCCAGCAGCGCTTTAGAGGGCCGGAATCAGCCCCAGCATTTT. Its translation is CASSALEGRNQPQHF. The variable domain in full, with the rest retrieved from reference TRBV7-2 and TRBJ1-5, is GAGVSQSPSNKVTEKGKDVELRCDPISGHTALYWYRQSLGQGLEFLIYFQGNSAPDKSGLPSDRFSAERTGGSVSTLTIQRTQQEDSAVYLCASSALEGRNQPQHFGDGTRLSIL.

V usage is TRBV11-2 and J usage is TRBJ2-1; TRBD2 aligns across 10 bases. V lost 1 base to trimming and J lost 2 bases; unmatched junction nucleotides: 8. This CDR3 has 18 amino acids. The V gene's germline CDR1 is SGHAT and CDR2 FQNNGV. The DNA of the CDR3 is TGTGCCAGCAGCTTAGGGGCTAGCGGGAGTTCCCCCTACAATGAGCAGTTCTTC. Translating it yields CASSLGASGSSPYNEQFF.

The rearrangement uses TRBV6-2 or TRBV6-3 and TRBJ2-2; TRBD1 might be the D (5 bases). The CDR3 totals 16 residues. The V end was cut by 6 bases, the J end by 0 bases, with 14 bases between. CDR1 MNHEY and CDR2 SVGEGT come from the germline V gene. CDR3 in amino acids: CASSLRQNSNTGELFF. As DNA, the CDR3 is TGTGCCAGCAGCCTCCGACAGAACTCGAACACCGGGGAGCTGTTTTTT.

This clone was recorded only once. This chain connects TRBV7-3 to TRBJ2-1; 7 positions match TRBD1. Germline-derived CDR1 and CDR2 are SGHTA and FQGTGA. J gave up 0 bases and V 5 bases, and 7 bases lay outside the gene matches. The CDR3 extends over 16 amino acids. CDR3 in DNA: TGTGCCAGCAGCCTCCAGGGGGTTAGCTCCTACAATGAGCAGTTCTTC. This encodes CASSLQGVSSYNEQFF.

The chain has TRBV4-1 and TRBJ2-7; maybe TRBD1 (5 bases). This CDR3 region has 16 residues. CDR1 is MGHRA and CDR2 is YSYEKL in the germline V gene. V was clipped by 0 bases and J by 6 bases, with 18 bases between them. The CDR3 loop is CASSQESQGSPAEQYF. DNA of the CDR3: TGCGCCAGCAGCCAAGAGTCGCAGGGTTCTCCAGCCGAGCAGTACTTC.

The chain couples TRBV19 to TRBJ1-5; possible D gene TRBD1, 5 bases. V lost 9 bases and J lost 6, with 30 bases in between. From germline, CDR1 is LNHDA and CDR2 SQIVND (reference sequence). This CDR3 has 18 amino acids. The CDR3 loop is CASTRSPSGRGSIQPQHF. The DNA of the CDR3 is TGTGCCAGCACTAGATCCCCATCGGGGAGGGGAAGTATTCAGCCCCAGCATTTT.

The chain employs TRBV18 and TRBJ1-2, with 7 bases lining up with TRBD1. The CDR3 contains 14 residues. Germline assignment: CDR1 KGHSH and CDR2 LQKENI. With V trimmed by 5 bases and J by 5 bases, 8 bases remained unmatched. The CDR3 coding sequence is TGTGCCAGCTCAGCCGACAGGGCAATTTATGGCTACACCTTC. It specifies CASSADRAIYGYTF.

The DNA for the CDR3 is TGTGCCAGTAGTGCCCTCCTCGACAGGCTCCATAACTATGGCTACACCTTC. It encodes CASSALLDRLHNYGYTF. The genes are TRBV19 and TRBJ1-2, with D possibly being TRBD1 (6 bases). The ends were cut back, 5 bases at V and 1 base at J, with 20 bases in the middle. The CDR3 contains 17 residues. Germline assignment: CDR1 LNHDA and CDR2 SQIVND (reference sequence).

This clone is a singleton in its sample. The chain recombines TRBV7-3 with TRBJ1-2, with D maybe TRBD1 (5 bases). The germline V gene encodes CDR1 SGHTA and CDR2 FQGTGA. The V end lost 5 bases, the J end lost 5 bases, and 21 bases lay between the germline ends. The CDR3 contains 16 residues. In nucleotides, the CDR3 is TGTGCCAGCAGCCTCGGCGGGGCCGAATCCCTTTATGGCTACACCTTC. Translation: CASSLGGAESLYGYTF.

This sequence joins TRBV5-1 and TRBJ1-2; tentatively, D is TRBD1 (5 bases). V was pared by 0 bases and J by 6 bases, with 15 bases between. Germline V gives CDR1 SGHRS, CDR2 YFSETQ. This CDR3 region has 15 residues. The CDR3 bases are TGCGCCAGCAGCTTGGATAGGGGAAGTTTGAATGGCTACACCTTC. This gives the protein CASSLDRGSLNGYTF.

This chain links TRBV2 with TRBJ2-1; 14 bases align to TRBD2. Germline-derived CDR1 and CDR2 are SNHLY and FYNNEI. The CDR3 has 17 amino acids. V trimming: 8 bases; J trimming: 0 bases; junction bases outside the gene matches: 6. CDR3 bases: TGTGCCAGCTCCGGACTAGCGGGAGGAAGCTCCTACAATGAGCAGTTCTTC. Protein sequence: CASSGLAGGSSYNEQFF.

This chain joins TRBV7-3 and TRBJ2-3; 9 positions agree with TRBD2. The CDR3 extends over 17 amino acids. Germline CDR1 reads SGHTA; CDR2 reads FQGTGA. V lost 1 base and J lost 2; bases outside the gene matches: 7. CDR3 region: CASSLNPAGGATDTQYF. DNA of the CDR3: TGTGCCAGCAGCTTAAACCCAGCGGGAGGAGCCACAGATACGCAGTATTTT.

V and J are TRBV6-2 or TRBV6-3 and TRBJ1-2; D is ambiguous. The CDR3 is 15 residues long. CDR1 and CDR2 from the germline V gene are MNHEY and SVGEGT. Trimming cost V 0 bases and J 0 bases, with 8 bases left between them. The CDR3 protein is CASSYSQSSNYGYTF. In DNA, the CDR3 is TGTGCCAGCAGTTACTCACAGTCCTCTAACTATGGCTACACCTTC.

V gene TRBV6-5 combines with J gene TRBJ1-6; weak D call: TRBD1 (5 bases). V was cut by 0 bases and J by 10 bases, with 10 bases left in between. Germline-derived CDR1 and CDR2 are MNHEY and SVGAGI. CDR3 length equals 14 residues. For the CDR3, the DNA is TGTGCCAGCAGTTACTCGGGGCGTGGGTCACCCCTCCACTTT. Its protein is CASSYSGRGSPLHF.

This clone was picked up one time. The chain's CDR3 is CASSVGFTLAKNIQYF. The CDR3 DNA is TGTGCCAGCAGCGTAGGGTTTACTCTAGCCAAAAACATTCAGTACTTC. The chain links TRBV9 to TRBJ2-4; D is ambiguous. Trimming pared 0 bases from V and 0 bases from J, leaving 10 bases between. This CDR3 has 16 amino acids. Germline CDR1 reads SGDLS; CDR2 reads YYNGEE.

J is TRBJ2-5 and V is TRBV5-1; tentative D call: TRBD1 (6 bases). CDR1 is SGHRS, CDR2 YFSETQ, per germline. V was cut by 4 bases and J by 4 bases, with 11 bases left in between. The CDR3 totals 13 residues. The CDR3 nucleotides are TGCGCCAGCAGCCCAGGGGCCCGAGAGACCCAGTACTTC. It translates to CASSPGARETQYF. Full variable domain (missing parts from reference TRBV5-1 and TRBJ2-5): KAGVTQTPRYLIKTRGQQVTLSCSPISGHRSVSWYQQTPGQGLQFLFEYFSETQRNKGNFPGRFSGRQFSNSRSEMNVSTLELGDSALYLCASSPGARETQYFGPGTRLLVL.

This chain links TRBV19 with TRBJ2-7; TRBD2 aligns across 8 bases. V lost 5 bases, J lost 4 bases, and 13 bases stayed unmatched. Germline loops: CDR1 LNHDA, CDR2 SQIVND (reference sequence). The CDR3 runs to 16 residues. CDR3 protein: CASSVAGTSLVYEQYF. In nucleotides, the CDR3 is TGTGCCAGTAGTGTTGCCGGGACTAGTTTAGTGTACGAGCAGTACTTC.

This clone was detected only a few times. This chain joins TRBV2 and TRBJ2-2; perhaps TRBD2 as D (5 bases). The CDR3 has 15 amino acids. The germline V gene encodes CDR1 SNHLY and CDR2 FYNNEI. Trimming took off 7 bases at V and 6 bases at J, with 18 bases between the two ends. The CDR3 here is CASKATSSRAGELFF. CDR3 DNA sequence: TGTGCCAGCAAGGCAACCTCCTCGAGGGCCGGGGAGCTGTTTTTT.

CDR3 sequence: CASSQVERNTGELFF. CDR3 in DNA: TGTGCCAGCAGCCAAGTTGAGAGGAACACCGGGGAGCTGTTTTTT. This rearrangement joins TRBV4-2 to TRBJ2-2, with D unresolved. CDR3 length: 15 residues. Looked up from germline, CDR1 is LGHNA and CDR2 is YNFKEQ. V lost 1 base, J lost 1 base, and 7 bases lay in between.

The chain joins TRBV20-1 to TRBJ1-1; weak D call: TRBD1 (6 bases). V was shortened by 5 bases and J by 3 bases, with 16 bases between the two germline ends. This CDR3 is 14 amino acids long. Germline V gene lookup returns CDR1 DFQATT and CDR2 SNEGSKA (reference sequence). CDR3: CSARAGAGDTEAFF. Here the CDR3 DNA reads TGCAGTGCTCGTGCGGGGGCGGGGGACACTGAAGCTTTCTTT.

J is TRBJ2-2 and V is TRBV27; a possible D gene is TRBD1 (6 bases). Trimming removed 5 bases from V and 3 bases from J, with 22 bases in between. This CDR3 contains 18 residues. Germline V gene data show CDR1 as MNHEY and CDR2 as SMNVEV (reference sequence). The CDR3 is CASSPLPLLGADTGELFF. The CDR3 nucleotides read TGTGCCAGCAGTCCTCTTCCCTTGTTGGGGGCAGACACCGGGGAGCTGTTTTTT.

The chain is built from TRBV5-4 and TRBJ1-4; D is uncertain. Per the germline V gene, CDR1 is SGHNT and CDR2 is YYREEE (reference sequence). The V end lost 0 bases, the J end lost 8 bases, and 11 bases lay between the germline ends. This CDR3 has 14 amino acids. The CDR3 loop reads CASSLEVAGEKLFF. DNA for the CDR3: TGTGCCAGCAGCTTGGAGGTCGCGGGAGAAAAACTGTTTTTT. The whole variable domain, remainder taken from reference TRBV5-4 and TRBJ1-4, is ETGVTQSPTHLIKTRGQQVTLRCSSQSGHNTVSWYQQALGQGPQFIFQYYREEENGRGNFPPRFSGLQFPNYSSELNVNALELDDSALYLCASSLEVAGEKLFFGSGTQLSVL.

The rearrangement joins TRBV29-1 to TRBJ2-7, with 9 bases matching TRBD1. J lost 4 bases, V lost 7 bases, and 5 bases had no gene match. Germline CDR1 reads SQVTM; CDR2 reads ANQGSEA. This CDR3 comprises 12 residues. DNA for the CDR3: TGCAGCGCCGGGACAGGGACTTACGAGCAGTACTTC. Translated, it gives CSAGTGTYEQYF.